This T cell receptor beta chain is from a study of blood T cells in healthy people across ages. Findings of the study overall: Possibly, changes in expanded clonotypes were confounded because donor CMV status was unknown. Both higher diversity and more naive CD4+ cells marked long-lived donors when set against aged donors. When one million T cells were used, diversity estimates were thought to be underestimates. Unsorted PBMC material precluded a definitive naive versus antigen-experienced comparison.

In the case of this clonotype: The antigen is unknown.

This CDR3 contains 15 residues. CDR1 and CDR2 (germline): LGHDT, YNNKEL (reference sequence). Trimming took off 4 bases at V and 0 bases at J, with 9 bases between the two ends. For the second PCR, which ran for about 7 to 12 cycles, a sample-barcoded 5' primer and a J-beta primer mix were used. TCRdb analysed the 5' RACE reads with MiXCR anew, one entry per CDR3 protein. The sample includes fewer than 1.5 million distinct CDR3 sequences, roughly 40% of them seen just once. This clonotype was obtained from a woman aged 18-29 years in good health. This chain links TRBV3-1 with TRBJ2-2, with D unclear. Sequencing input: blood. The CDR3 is CASSPRVANTGELFF. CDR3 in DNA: TGTGCCAGCAGCCCCCGCGTCGCGAACACCGGGGAGCTGTTTTTT.